The 26 T cell receptor beta chains below come from one sample, sequenced in a study of blood T cell repertoires in COVID-19. Some clones are missing from TCRdb's copy, which holds only in-frame ones; the method was immunoSEQ multiplex PCR. The table lists some 110,000 clones, about 80% of them singletons, with roughly 29% in the top ten. Sequenced sample: peripheral blood. Every receptor here comes from a man in his fifties or sixties with acute or convalescent COVID-19.

The chain uses TRBV20-1 and TRBJ1-2, with D unclear. Germline lookup yields CDR1 DFQATT and CDR2 SNEGSKA (reference sequence). The CDR3 runs 11 residues. Trimming stripped 1 base from V and 7 bases from J, with 7 bases between. The DNA for the CDR3 is TGCAGTGCTAGAGTAGAGGGTGGCTACACCTTC. It specifies CSARVEGGYTF.

A few counts support this clone. V gene TRBV2 combines with J gene TRBJ1-5; D gene uncertain. The CDR3 is 16 residues long. Germline V gene lookup returns CDR1 SNHLY and CDR2 FYNNEI. The V end was cut by 4 bases, the J end by 2 bases, with 15 bases between. CDR3 loop: CASSGVRERRNQPQHF. The CDR3 DNA is TGTGCCAGCAGTGGGGTACGAGAGAGGCGCAATCAGCCCCAGCATTTT. Full variable domain (rest looked up from reference TRBV2 and TRBJ1-5): EPEVTQTPSHQVTQMGQEVILRCVPISNHLYFYWYRQILGQKVEFLVSFYNNEISEKSEIFDDQFSVERPDGSNFTLKIRSTKLEDSAMYFCASSGVRERRNQPQHFGDGTRLSIL.

The CDR3 nucleotides are TGTGCCAGCACCCGTAGCGGGGTAAGCACAGATACGCAGTATTTT. Its translation: CASTRSGVSTDTQYF. The genes are TRBV27 and TRBJ2-3, with TRBD2 matching 8 bases. Trimming removed 7 bases from V and 0 bases from J; junction bases left unmatched: 6. The germline CDR1 and CDR2 sequences are MNHEY and SMNVEV (reference sequence). This CDR3 has 15 residues.

This clone has just a few counts. The gene calls are TRBV24-1 and TRBJ1-2; TRBD1 agrees at 7 bases. The CDR3 covers 16 residues. With 10 bases clipped from V and 8 bases from J, the junction kept 21 bases outside the gene matches. Germline CDR1 KGHDR, CDR2 SFDVKD. CDR3 protein: CATGSGATGRTQGYTF. CDR3 in DNA: TGTGCCACGGGGAGTGGAGCGACAGGGAGGACGCAAGGCTACACCTTC.

This chain links TRBV14 with TRBJ2-7; 7 bases match TRBD1. The V gene's germline CDR1 is SGHDN and CDR2 FVKESK. Losses at the gene ends were 7 bases for V and 5 bases for J; bases not matched to a gene: 14. The CDR3 length is 15 residues. CDR3: CASTTSLDRLHEQYV. The CDR3 nucleotides read TGTGCCAGCACAACTTCATTGGACAGGCTCCACGAGCAGTACGTC.

CDR3 sequence: CASSQDPGQMNTEAFF. CDR3 in DNA: TGTGCCAGCAGCCAAGATCCCGGACAAATGAACACTGAAGCTTTCTTT. This chain connects TRBV3-1 (or the pseudogene TRBV3-2) to TRBJ1-1; a weak D match, TRBD1 (5 bases). The V end was cut by 0 bases, the J end by 0 bases, with 11 bases between. In germline, CDR1 is LGHDT, CDR2 YNNKEL (reference sequence). This CDR3 is 16 amino acids long.

The chain employs TRBV3-1 (or the pseudogene TRBV3-2) and TRBJ2-3; no definite D call. The germline V gene encodes CDR1 LGHDT and CDR2 YNNKEL (reference sequence). The V gene lost 4 bases and the J gene lost 4 bases, with 12 bases spanning the gap. The CDR3 extends over 14 amino acids. The CDR3 DNA sequence: TGTGCCAGCAGCCCCCTTCGCAGTTCAGATACGCAGTATTTT. It specifies CASSPLRSSDTQYF.

The chain employs TRBV27 and TRBJ1-4; no reliable D call. Germline CDR1 is MNHEY and CDR2 is SMNVEV (reference sequence). The CDR3 has 15 amino acids. V was pared by 5 bases and J by 7 bases, with 17 bases between. CDR3 region: CASSAGSHGGEKLFF. In DNA form, the CDR3 reads TGTGCCAGCAGTGCGGGATCTCATGGCGGTGAAAAACTGTTTTTT.

The gene calls are TRBV7-9 and TRBJ2-1; D ambiguous. The germline V and J ends were trimmed by 3 bases and 1 base, with 13 bases remaining between them. Germline V lookup: CDR1 SEHNR, CDR2 FQNEAQ (reference sequence). The CDR3 is 16 residues long. The CDR3 sequence is CASSLPPGMSYNEQFF. Here the CDR3 DNA reads TGTGCCAGCAGCTTGCCACCGGGTATGTCCTACAATGAGCAGTTCTTC.

The rearrangement uses TRBV9 and TRBJ2-7; TRBD1 matches 8 bases. Trimming removed 4 bases from V and 0 bases from J; junction bases left unmatched: 6. Germline lookup yields CDR1 SGDLS and CDR2 YYNGEE. The CDR3 has 15 amino acids. CDR3 loop: CASSRGTGNSYEQYF. Here the CDR3 DNA reads TGTGCCAGCAGCAGAGGGACAGGCAACTCCTACGAGCAGTACTTC.

This clone came up once. The gene calls are TRBV11-2 and TRBJ2-5, with a tentative D call TRBD2 (5 bases). Deletions cut 7 bases from V and 5 bases from J, with 14 bases between. This CDR3 is 13 amino acids long. Germline CDR1 SGHAT, CDR2 FQNNGV. The CDR3 here is CASTYVRGETQYF. The CDR3, as DNA: TGTGCCAGCACCTACGTCCGAGGGGAGACCCAGTACTTC.

The rearrangement joins TRBV18 to TRBJ2-5; possibly TRBD1 for D (6 bases). Germline CDR1 KGHSH, CDR2 LQKENI. The CDR3 is 15 residues long. V lost 0 bases to trimming and J lost 5 bases, with 13 bases between them. The CDR3: CASSPPYRRGETQYF. CDR3 DNA: TGTGCCAGCTCACCACCTTACAGAAGGGGGGAGACCCAGTACTTC. The whole variable domain, filled in from reference TRBV18 and TRBJ2-5, reads NAGVMQNPRHLVRRRGQEARLRCSPMKGHSHVYWYRQLPEEGLKFMVYLQKENIIDESGMPKERFSAEFPKEGPSILRIQQVVRGDSAAYFCASSPPYRRGETQYFGPGTRLLVL.

This clone appeared a single time. The rearrangement joins TRBV5-1 to TRBJ1-3; maybe TRBD1 (5 bases). The CDR3 loop spans 17 amino acids. The V and J ends lost 0 bases and 0 bases respectively, with 13 bases between them. Looked up from germline, CDR1 is SGHRS and CDR2 is YFSETQ. CDR3 DNA sequence: TGCGCCAGCAGCTTGGAGTTCGGGGGAAGCTCTGGAAACACCATATATTTT. It is translated as CASSLEFGGSSGNTIYF.

This chain uses TRBV7-9 with TRBJ1-1, with 8 bases matching TRBD1. This CDR3 has 16 residues. The trim removed 4 bases at V and 2 bases at J, leaving 9 bases unmatched. Germline CDR1 SEHNR, CDR2 FQNEAQ (reference sequence). Here the CDR3 reads CASSSPRGRVNTEAFF. As DNA, the CDR3 is TGTGCCAGCAGCTCACCCAGGGGGCGCGTAAACACTGAAGCTTTCTTT.

To note about this clone: Other DNA variants within this sample encode the same CDR3. The chain recombines TRBV28 with TRBJ1-4, with D perhaps matching TRBD1 (5 bases). Germline assignment: CDR1 MDHEN and CDR2 SYDVKM. The CDR3 is 14 amino acids. V lost 3 bases and J lost 3, with 8 bases in between. The CDR3 loop reads CASSFGGSNEKLFF. The CDR3 DNA reads TGTGCCAGCAGTTTTGGGGGGTCTAATGAAAAACTGTTTTTT.

The chain joins TRBV2 to TRBJ1-5; D gene ambiguous. The CDR3 covers 13 residues. Trimming stripped 4 bases from V and 0 bases from J, with 4 bases between. Germline V gene lookup returns CDR1 SNHLY and CDR2 FYNNEI. This CDR3 reads CASSVGSNQPQHF. DNA for the CDR3: TGTGCCAGCAGTGTCGGTAGCAATCAGCCCCAGCATTTT. Together with reference TRBV2 and TRBJ1-5, the CDR3 gives the full variable domain: EPEVTQTPSHQVTQMGQEVILRCVPISNHLYFYWYRQILGQKVEFLVSFYNNEISEKSEIFDDQFSVERPDGSNFTLKIRSTKLEDSAMYFCASSVGSNQPQHFGDGTRLSIL.

This clone turned up a few times. The rearrangement joins TRBV5-1 to TRBJ2-7; 12 nucleotides match TRBD2. From germline, CDR1 is SGHRS and CDR2 YFSETQ. Germline trimming cut 4 bases from V and 6 bases from J; bases unmatched to any gene: 5. CDR3 size: 14 residues. The CDR3 DNA follows: TGCGCCAGCAGCCAGACTAGCGGGAGTCGCGAGCAGTACTTC. This translates into CASSQTSGSREQYF.

CDR3 region: CASRALGSVNEQYF. DNA of the CDR3: TGTGCCAGCAGAGCTCTAGGTTCGGTTAACGAGCAGTACTTC. This rearrangement joins TRBV2 to TRBJ2-7; D is ambiguous. Germline loops: CDR1 SNHLY, CDR2 FYNNEI. The V end lost 6 bases, the J end lost 5 bases, and 17 bases lay between the germline ends. The CDR3 length is 14 residues. The full variable domain, rest sourced from reference TRBV2 and TRBJ2-7, is EPEVTQTPSHQVTQMGQEVILRCVPISNHLYFYWYRQILGQKVEFLVSFYNNEISEKSEIFDDQFSVERPDGSNFTLKIRSTKLEDSAMYFCASRALGSVNEQYFGPGTRLTVT.

The chain recombines TRBV25-1 with TRBJ2-5; maybe TRBD2 (5 bases). With 6 bases removed from V and 0 bases from J, the gap between germline ends came to 8 bases. The length of the CDR3 is 13 residues. The V gene's germline CDR1 is MGHDK and CDR2 SYGVNS. The chain's CDR3 is CASRREYQETQYF. The CDR3 nucleotides read TGTGCCAGCAGGAGGGAGTACCAAGAGACCCAGTACTTC. The full variable domain, rest sourced from reference TRBV25-1 and TRBJ2-5, is EADIYQTPRYLVIGTGKKITLECSQTMGHDKMYWYQQDPGMELHLIHYSYGVNSTEKGDLSSESTVSRIRTEHFPLTLESARPSHTSQYLCASRREYQETQYFGPGTRLLVL.

V and J are TRBV7-2 and TRBJ1-1, with 7 bases lining up with TRBD1. The CDR3 totals 15 residues. The germline gives CDR1 SGHTA, CDR2 FQGNSA. V lost 2 bases and J lost 6; bases outside the gene matches: 9. Written as DNA, the CDR3 is TGTGCCAGCAGCTTATTCACCGGGACAGACGCTGAAGCTTTCTTT. As protein: CASSLFTGTDAEAFF.

The V call is TRBV12-5, the J call TRBJ2-2; 7 bases are shared with TRBD2. This CDR3 region has 15 residues. The junction had 7 bases not matched to a gene; V was cut back by 7 bases and J by 2 bases. Germline CDR1 LGHNT, CDR2 FRNRAP. CDR3 protein: CASALGGTNTGELFF. The CDR3 DNA is TGTGCTAGTGCCCTGGGGGGGACCAACACCGGGGAGCTGTTTTTT.

The chain combines TRBV11-2 with TRBJ2-3; D may be TRBD1 (9 bases). V was trimmed by 5 bases and J by 4 bases, leaving 19 bases between them. Germline V gene lookup returns CDR1 SGHAT and CDR2 FQNNGV. The CDR3 runs 16 residues. The CDR3 coding sequence is TGTGCCAGCAGCCCGGGAGGGACAGGGACCGCAGATACGCAGTATTTT. This gives the protein CASSPGGTGTADTQYF. Full variable domain (missing parts from reference TRBV11-2 and TRBJ2-3): EAGVAQSPRYKIIEKRQSVAFWCNPISGHATLYWYQQILGQGPKLLIQFQNNGVVDDSQLPKDRFSAERLKGVDSTLKIQPAKLEDSAVYLCASSPGGTGTADTQYFGPGTRLTVL.

The chain recombines TRBV2 with TRBJ1-1; D might be TRBD1 (6 bases). Looked up from germline, CDR1 is SNHLY and CDR2 is FYNNEI. The CDR3 runs 15 residues. V lost 9 bases to trimming and J lost 5 bases, with 22 bases between them. Here the CDR3 reads CASGAQGVRVTEAFF. The CDR3 coding sequence is TGTGCCAGTGGAGCACAGGGCGTTCGGGTTACTGAAGCTTTCTTT.

J is TRBJ1-4 and V is TRBV11-2; TRBD1 matches at 8 bases. V lost 4 bases and J lost 11; bases outside the gene matches: 6. The germline V gene encodes CDR1 SGHAT and CDR2 FQNNGV. The CDR3 length is 13 residues. The chain's CDR3 is CASSSDRVGKLFF. The CDR3 DNA is TGTGCCAGCAGCTCGGACAGGGTGGGGAAACTGTTTTTT.

The gene calls are TRBV9 and TRBJ2-1; weak D call: TRBD2 (5 bases). Deletions cut 4 bases from V and 0 bases from J, with 17 bases between. This CDR3 has 17 amino acids. CDR1 and CDR2 (germline): SGDLS, YYNGEE. This CDR3 is CASSPGGASSSYNEQFF. CDR3 nucleotides: TGTGCCAGCAGCCCCGGAGGAGCGTCGAGCTCCTACAATGAGCAGTTCTTC.

The chain has TRBV28 and TRBJ1-2, with D unresolved. Germline CDR1 reads MDHEN; CDR2 reads SYDVKM. This CDR3 has 14 residues. V lost 3 bases and J lost 0, with 8 bases in between. The CDR3 DNA is TGTGCCAGCAGTTTGGCCCGTCCTAACTATGGCTACACCTTC. Translating gives CASSLARPNYGYTF.